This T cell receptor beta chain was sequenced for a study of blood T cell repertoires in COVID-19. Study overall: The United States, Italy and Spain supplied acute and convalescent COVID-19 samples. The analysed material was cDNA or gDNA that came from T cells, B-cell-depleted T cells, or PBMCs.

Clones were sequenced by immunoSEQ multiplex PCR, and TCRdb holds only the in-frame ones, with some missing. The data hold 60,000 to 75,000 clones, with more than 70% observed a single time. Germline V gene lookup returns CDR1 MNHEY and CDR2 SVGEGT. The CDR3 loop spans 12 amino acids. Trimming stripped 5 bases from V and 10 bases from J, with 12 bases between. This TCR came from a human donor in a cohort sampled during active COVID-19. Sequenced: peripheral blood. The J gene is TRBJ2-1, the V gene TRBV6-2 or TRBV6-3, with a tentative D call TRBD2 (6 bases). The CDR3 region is CASSQNSGEQFF. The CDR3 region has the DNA TGTGCCAGCAGTCAGAATAGCGGAGAGCAGTTCTTC.